This T cell receptor beta chain is from a study of cytomegalovirus exposure and HLA in healthy donors (dated by TCRdb to about 2017). About the study as a whole: An earlier analysis of several hundred of the donors reported around 280 Gb of sequence data and 95 million to 120 million unique TCR beta sequences obtained from about 180 million T cells. About 310 gigabases of sequencing data and tens of millions of unique TCR sequences were included in an early release covering about 700 HLA-typed donors. Of the 398 genotyped donors, 70% to 90% were placed in the genetic ancestry cluster associated with self-reported Caucasian donors. The study aimed to test whether cataloging public T cell receptors could reveal signatures of past pathogen exposure. Using immunosequencing, the study profiled T cell repertoires from around 680 subjects and related those repertoires to cytomegalovirus serostatus. Along with the approximately 620-subject first cohort, a separate validation cohort of over a hundred different subjects was used. The study combined high-throughput TCR immunosequencing, statistical association of individual TCRs with disease status, and machine learning to predict cytomegalovirus infection status. In a later analysis, previously published TCR beta repertoires from 666 donors were re-analyzed and high-resolution HLA genotyping was added so that TCR occurrence patterns could be studied. Rather than drawing on any new phenotypic data, the later analysis identified candidate immune exposures from TCR beta sequences and the way those sequences occurred across donors. An earlier analysis of 587 of the donors applied high-throughput TCR beta sequencing to assess whether each TCR beta V gene segment acted as functional or pseudogenic. Alongside the repertoire data, information on donor age, sex, ethnicity and CMV serostatus was compiled. A later genetic analysis took genome-wide SNP genotypes for about 65% of the 666 donors and used that subset as a discovery cohort. All discovery cohort repertoires had been generated on a single sequencing platform. Class I and class II HLA loci were covered by the typing at four-digit resolution. The number of typed donors differed by locus: about 620-640 for A, B, C, DRB1 and DQB1; 522 for DQA1; some 590 for DPA1; and some 450 for DPB1. Four to six DR-DQ haplotypes were handled as single units for association and clustering, since linkage in the cohort was strong. On average, roughly 250,000 unique TCR beta nucleotide sequences were sequenced per donor among a few hundred genotyped donors of the cohort, with roughly 18% of those sequences being non-productive. Paper-wide results and their limitations: The authors suggested that the approach could potentially be extended to other disease states and immunological phenotypes. Because some donors lacked HLA typing at each locus, the association tests relied only on the typed subset. Broadly in line with IMGT annotations, most TCR beta V segments showed up in productive rearrangements about 87% or about 30% of the time in an earlier analysis of around 550 of the donors. In a later analysis, the rate of TCR association differed among HLA loci, with DRB1 alleles having the most associated TCRs and HLA-C alleles having the fewest. When HLA alleles, especially DR and DQ, strongly co-occurred, TCR associations were difficult to assign to individual alleles. A later genetic analysis associated a missense DCLRE1C variant with V-gene and J-gene trimming of TCR beta chains, and an independent cohort replicated the association. Most TCR sequences were observed very rarely across donors, whereas some public TCRs were present in many individuals. Immune exposure information for the cohort was limited to CMV serostatus. Several of the top co-occurrence clusters appeared to be linked to parvovirus B19, influenza, CMV and Epstein-Barr virus, according to a later analysis. A further reported finding was that TCR beta sequences accurately predicted the HLA-A and HLA-B alleles for most subjects in the first cohort. The presence/absence analyses assumed that sequencing depth was roughly uniform across donors, and that assumption may not be true. In vitro tests confirmed that a few of the cytomegalovirus-associated TCR beta chains recognize cytomegalovirus antigens. The classifier was reported to diagnose cytomegalovirus status with high specificity and sensitivity in both the original cohort and the validation cohort. At a false discovery rate of 0.05, a later analysis linked 16,951 TCR beta sequences to specific HLA alleles. Compared with the approximately 720-donor mean, donors in an Asian-associated ancestry cluster had fewer N-insertions in productive TCRs, according to a later genetic analysis. Only TCR beta chains were sequenced in this cohort, and the absence of alpha or paired-chain data limited detectable features. Correlated functional status among segregating V segments might reflect linkage disequilibrium, but an unknown experimental factor could not be ruled out. Because counts were too low, approximately 15 rarely observed V segments, including chromosome 9 orphons, were excluded from the earlier analysis of around 640 of the donors. Most CMV-associated TCR beta chains appeared to be HLA-restricted in a later analysis, and the HLA associations seemed to be driven largely by CMV exposure. A cluster of highly shared sequence variants was judged likely to represent a technical artifact of the sequencing pipeline. The 87-base-pair reads could not distinguish some IMGT-functional V segments, including TRBV6-2 and TRBV6-3, so those segments were excluded. A later analysis found that HLA-associated TCR beta chains were more clonally expanded and had lower generation probabilities than equally common non-associated chains. In the study, 150 to 200 TCR beta chains were listed as associated with cytomegalovirus.

Trimmed from V: 5 bases; trimmed from J: 5 bases; junction bases lacking a gene match: 8. The CDR3 contains 14 residues, cysteine and phenylalanine counted. The CDR3 DNA has 42 bases and is translated from base 1. The CDR1 and CDR2 encoded by the germline V gene are SGHRS and YFSETQ. The library came from the immunoSEQ multiplex PCR assay. The multiplex PCR relied on a mix of 60 forward primers for TCR Vbeta segments and 13 reverse primers for TCR Jbeta segments. A multiplex PCR assay on genomic DNA amplified the CDR3 region of rearranged TCR beta genes. The Illumina HiSeq System was used to sequence the amplified TCR beta libraries as 87-base-pair reads. On the authors' methods: A later analysis counted around 72 million unique TCR beta chains across the 650 to 700 repertoires, and 9 million to 14 million of these chains were shared by at least two donors. Raw reads were error-corrected and collapsed into unique sequences by a nearest-neighbor algorithm in which closely related sequences were merged to remove PCR and sequencing errors. To assign V, D and J gene segments, CDR3 sequences were aligned to IMGT reference sequences. For a sequence to be retained, at least a six-nucleotide match to both a V gene segment and a J gene segment was required. Rearrangements were classified as productive when the CDR3 lacked stop codons and remained in frame with V and J, and all other rearrangements were classified as non-productive. Following IMGT convention, CDR3 was defined as the stretch from the second conserved V-encoded cysteine up to the conserved J-encoded phenylalanine. In an earlier analysis of around 540 of the donors, sequences lacking an unambiguous match to a single V gene segment were excluded. An earlier analysis of around 600 of the donors classified V segments as functional when productive rearrangements were above 56.7% and as segregating when the standard deviation between donors was above 5%. A statistical classification framework was built to diagnose cytomegalovirus status from the catalog of TCR beta chain sequences. In a later analysis, TCR nucleotide sequences were compared against IMGT/GENE-DB human TR gene sequences so that V and J genes could be assigned. The TCRdist pipeline was used in a later analysis to assign CDR3 sequences and most-parsimonious VDJ recombination scenarios. In a later analysis, each TCR beta chain was defined by its CDR3 amino acid sequence together with its V-gene family, and reads lacking a unique V-gene family were excluded. As a way to deal with suspected cross-contamination and a sequencing artifact, a later analysis dropped more than 500 nucleotide sequences that were highly shared and had low generation probability. For each public chain, a later analysis derived a clonal expansion index from normalized ranks of inferred template counts within each repertoire. In a later analysis, generation probabilities were computed with a VDJ recombination model fitted to out-of-frame rearrangements, and the resulting probabilities were checked against IGoR. In a later analysis, hypergeometric tests were used to score TCR-TCR, TCR-HLA and TCR-CMV co-occurrence, with a repertoire-size bias correction applied to TCR pairs. False discovery rates were estimated in a later analysis by permuting HLA or CMV assignments 20 times. In a later analysis, co-occurring TCRs were grouped with DBSCAN, and TCRdist sequence similarity was added when clustering was performed within HLA-allele-positive subsets. Repertoires with fewer than 30,000 or more than 120,000 public chains, plus five repertoires with anomalous nucleotide sharing, were excluded from co-occurrence clustering. TCRdb mirrors the immuneACCESS table, restricted to in-frame sequences. Some clones are absent from its copies; in checked studies, under half trace to an unresolved V gene, and the reason for the others is unknown. V, J and clone size derive from that table, while D and trimming were established from the DNA sequence. The sample profile shows fewer than 200,000 clones; about 80% of them were found once. Over 12% of the sample is in the top ten clones.

The cohort comprised 670 or so healthy bone marrow donors. All cohort members were sampled while nominally healthy, although unrecorded immune exposures were likely present. The donor tested CMV seropositive and was one of the 289 seropositive cohort members. A peripheral blood sample was collected from each donor, and TCR beta sequencing was performed on peripheral blood mononuclear cells. The Qiagen DNeasy Blood Extraction Kit was used to extract genomic DNA from the blood cell samples. As for this clone: This receptor's antigen is unknown. One base away there is no much larger clone; base qualities are not given.

This sequence uses TRBV5-1 and TRBJ1-1, and 8 bases in between align with TRBD1. Sample: PBMCs. This clonotype was obtained from a woman aged 25 to 39 in good health and CMV-seropositive. The nucleotide sequence is given as TGCGCCAGCAGTTGGGACAGGCAGCATACTGAAGCTTTCTTT. Translated, this gives CASSWDRQHTEAFF.